The present TCR beta chain was sequenced within a study of Tregs in tolerant kidney transplant recipients. Whole-study context: A roughly 3-day belatacept mixed lymphocyte reaction, sometimes plus 5-day graft donor restimulation, preceded CD4+CD25+CD127- sorting. Recipient cells were told from donor cells by antibody staining. Study-wide points: Tregs expanded with activated donor B cells seemed most donor-specific.

The CDR3 loop spans 15 amino acids. Germline V gives CDR1 MNHEY, CDR2 SVGAGI. V dropped 2 bases and J dropped 7; count of bases not matched to a gene: 10. Some clones are missing from TCRdb's copy, which holds only in-frame ones; the method was immunoSEQ multiplex PCR. The sample carries just under 20,000 clones, 65% recorded once. About this clone itself: What it binds is unknown.

The receptor comes from a human donor in good health. Sequencing was performed on Tregs from blood cultured with allogeneic cells. The chain couples TRBV6-5 to TRBJ2-7; 8 bases map to TRBD2. The CDR3: CASSYPSGGVWEQYF. The CDR3 coding sequence is TGTGCCAGCAGTTACCCCAGCGGGGGTGTCTGGGAGCAGTACTTC.